This T cell receptor (beta chain) was captured by sequencing in a study of spatial heterogeneity in lung cancer. Study overall: Sequences of the beta chain were consistently detected in greater numbers than alpha-chain sequences.

All TCR cDNA molecules were individually tagged with a unique molecular identifier. TCRdb recomputed calls from the 5' RACE reads with MiXCR, one row per CDR3 protein. The repertoire holds around 63,000 distinct CDR3 sequences, with approximately 6% as singletons. This clonotype was counted ten times or more. Its specificity is unknown. CDR3 length: 14 residues. CDR1 is SQVTM, CDR2 ANQGSEA, per germline. Trimming removed 2 bases from V and 1 base from J, with 10 bases in between. Study-level points and caveats: Among blood samples, ubiquitous expanded tumor TCRs appeared more at resection than at follow-up.

As for time point: sample taken at primary tumor resection. TCRs were sequenced from unsorted whole RNA of tumor, nontumor lung or PBMC. The chain combines TRBV29-1 with TRBJ2-3; possible D gene TRBD2, 6 bases. This clonotype originated in a female donor with early-stage non-small cell lung cancer. Sequencing used PBMCs, obtained at surgery. CDR3 DNA: TGCAGCGTTGAATTTGCTAGCGGCACAGATACGCAGTATTTT. The encoded protein is CSVEFASGTDTQYF.